The 2 T cell receptor beta chains presented below share a single source sample, sequenced in a study of blood T cell repertoires in COVID-19. Generated by immunoSEQ multiplex PCR, the TCRdb table keeps only in-frame clones and is missing some. Of about 200,000 clones listed, about 76% were seen once; the top ten hold approximately 5.9%. Material for sequencing was peripheral blood. Receptors were obtained from a woman in her thirties or forties with COVID-19, enrolled during active disease.

This clone has just one count. This sequence joins TRBV5-1 and TRBJ2-3, with D possibly matching TRBD2 (5 bases). Germline V gene sequence: CDR1 SGHRS, CDR2 YFSETQ. V gave up 9 bases and J gave up 4 bases, with 15 bases separating them. The CDR3 sequence is 13 residues long. The chain's CDR3 is CATHREPADTQYF. CDR3 nucleotides: TGCGCCACCCACCGGGAACCCGCAGATACGCAGTATTTT.

The V call is TRBV27, the J call TRBJ2-2; 11 nucleotides line up with TRBD2. V lost 3 bases, J lost 5 bases, and 8 bases stayed unmatched. The CDR3 has 17 residues. Germline assignment: CDR1 MNHEY and CDR2 SMNVEV (reference sequence). CDR3 sequence (DNA): TGTGCCAGCAGTTTGCGTAGCGGGGGGGCTCATACCGGGGAGCTGTTTTTT. Translation: CASSLRSGGAHTGELFF.